A selection of T cell receptor beta chains follows, all from one sample in a study of patients and donors after allogeneic stem cell transplantation. Using its own MiXCR run on the RT-PCR reads, TCRdb lists one record per CDR3 protein. This sample has about 70,000 distinct CDR3 sequences, with roughly 29% found just once. Sequenced input: blood, either unsorted or a sorted T cell fraction (not recorded which). The receptors were sampled from a human donor who was either an allogeneic HSCT recipient or a stem cell or donor lymphocyte infusion donor (not recorded which). It is not recorded whose cells these are; they may come from a transplant donor. The CDR3 runs from the conserved cysteine through the conserved F or W. The D gene is left open where the match is weak. Expanded clones get a size class; other rows say once, few or many, or leave the size out.

abundance,d_gene,j_gene,v_gene,CDR3nt,CDR3aa
-,-,TRBJ1-1,TRBV2,TGTGCCAGCAGCCGTGGGGGGGGCCAAAACACTGAAGCTTTCTTT,CASSRGGGQNTEAFF
once,TRBD2,TRBJ2-5,TRBV6-6,TGTGCCAGCAGTTACCTGTCTATAGCGGGAGTCGCGGAGACCCAGTACTTC,CASSYLSIAGVAETQYF
medium-sized,-,TRBJ1-5,TRBV18,TGTGCCAGCTCACCACCGGAGAGGGGCAATCAGCCCCAGCATTTT,CASSPPERGNQPQHF
-,-,TRBJ2-7,TRBV12-3/TRBV12-4,TGTGCCAGCACCCGTGGGGGGAGCTCCTACGAGCAGTACTTC,CASTRGGSSYEQYF
-,TRBD1,TRBJ2-7,TRBV20-1,TGCAGTGCGACCGGGACAGGTCACTACGAGCAGTACTTC,CSATGTGHYEQYF
once,-,TRBJ2-7,TRBV5-1,TGCGCCAGCAGCTTTGGGGGTATCGACGAGCAGTACTTC,CASSFGGIDEQYF
many,-,TRBJ1-2,TRBV5-1,TGCGCCAGCAGCTTAGCAGGGGACTATGGCTACACCTTC,CASSLAGDYGYTF
-,-,TRBJ2-7,TRBV20-1,TGCAGTGCTAGAGATGTCCTCTACGAGCAGTACTTC,CSARDVLYEQYF
-,TRBD1,TRBJ1-5,TRBV12-3/TRBV12-4,TGTGCCAGCAGCATAGGGACAGCCGATCAGCCCCAGCATTTT,CASSIGTADQPQHF
few,TRBD2,TRBJ2-7,TRBV20-1,TGCAGTGCTAGAGAGGTGGCTAGCGGGAGGTCTATTTACGAGCAGTACTTC,CSAREVASGRSIYEQYF
once,-,TRBJ1-3,TRBV7-9,TGTGCCAGCAGCTCAACAGGGTCTGGAAACACCATATATTTT,CASSSTGSGNTIYF
-,-,TRBJ2-5,TRBV18,TGTGCCAGCTCACCAGAGTACAGTCAAGAGACCCAGTACTTC,CASSPEYSQETQYF
-,-,TRBJ1-1,TRBV19,TGTGCCAGTAGTCCGACAGAGAACACTGAAGCTTTCTTT,CASSPTENTEAFF
few,-,TRBJ2-3,TRBV11-2,TGTGCCAGCAGCCGGGAATACACAGATACGCAGTATTTT,CASSREYTDTQYF